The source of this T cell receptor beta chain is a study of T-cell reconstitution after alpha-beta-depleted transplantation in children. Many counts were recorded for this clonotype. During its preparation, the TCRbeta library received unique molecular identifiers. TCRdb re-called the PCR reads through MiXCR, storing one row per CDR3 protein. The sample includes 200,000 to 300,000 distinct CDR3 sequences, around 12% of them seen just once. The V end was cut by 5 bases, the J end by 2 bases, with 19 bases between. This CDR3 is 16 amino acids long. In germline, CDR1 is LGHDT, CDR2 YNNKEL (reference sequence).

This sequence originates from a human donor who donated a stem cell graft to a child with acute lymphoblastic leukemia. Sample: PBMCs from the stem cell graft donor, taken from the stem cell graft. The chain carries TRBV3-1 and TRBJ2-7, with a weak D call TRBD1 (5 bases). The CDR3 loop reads CASSSFGAGITYEQYF. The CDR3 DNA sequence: TGTGCCAGCAGCTCCTTTGGGGCAGGGATCACCTACGAGCAGTACTTC.